Presented here are 29 T cell receptor beta chains from one specimen sequenced in a study of somatic mutations in cytotoxic T cells in rheumatoid arthritis. Measured with immunoSEQ multiplex PCR; TCRdb has only the in-frame clones, and not every one. The sample consists of around 15,000 clones, less than 80% of them appearing once. The specimen sequenced was CD8+ T cells sorted from blood. All receptors come from an adult with rheumatoid arthritis.

This clone was seen just once. The V call is TRBV6-6, the J call TRBJ1-5, with 9 positions matching TRBD1. Germline V gives CDR1 MNHNY, CDR2 SVGAGI (reference sequence). The V segment lost 6 bases and the J segment 2 bases; nucleotides outside the gene matches: 5. CDR3 length: 15 amino acids. The CDR3 protein is CASRGTGIGNQPQHF. CDR3 DNA sequence: TGTGCCAGCAGGGGGACAGGGATTGGCAATCAGCCCCAGCATTTT.

V is TRBV4-1 and J is TRBJ1-4, with unresolved D. With 2 bases removed from V and 3 bases from J, the gap between germline ends came to 10 bases. CDR1 is MGHRA, CDR2 YSYEKL, per germline. This CDR3 is 15 amino acids long. The CDR3 sequence: CASSQKKGSNEKLFF. The CDR3 coding sequence is TGCGCCAGCAGCCAAAAAAAGGGTTCTAATGAAAAACTGTTTTTT.

The chain has TRBV4-1 and TRBJ2-3, with D possibly TRBD2 on 7 matching bases. V lost 0 bases and J lost 4, with 11 bases in between. CDR3 length equals 15 residues. The germline V gene encodes CDR1 MGHRA and CDR2 YSYEKL. The CDR3 coding sequence is TGCGCCAGCAGCCAAGAAAGAGGGGGGGCAGATACGCAGTATTTT. It specifies CASSQERGGADTQYF.

In regard to this clone: One end of the junction does not line up with germline, which may come from a read error. The rearrangement uses TRBV7-7 and TRBJ2-5, with 10 bases matching TRBD2. CDR1 and CDR2 from the germline V gene are SSHAT and FNYEAQ (reference sequence). This CDR3 spans 15 amino acids. CDR3 region: CASSLVAGGQETQYF. CDR3 DNA sequence: TGTGCTAGCAGCTTAGTAGCGGGGGGCCAAGAGACCCAGTACTTC.

This chain connects TRBV28 to TRBJ1-1; unclear D gene. V lost 7 bases and J 0 bases, leaving 9 bases between the germline ends. The germline V gene has CDR1 MDHEN and CDR2 SYDVKM. The CDR3 runs to 13 residues. The CDR3 loop is CASKSEMNTEAFF. In DNA form, the CDR3 reads TGTGCCAGCAAAAGCGAGATGAACACTGAAGCTTTCTTT.

This sequence joins TRBV6-5 and TRBJ2-7; TRBD1 matches 11 bases. The CDR3 contains 14 residues. V lost 6 bases to trimming and J lost 3 bases; unmatched junction nucleotides: 4. The germline V gene encodes CDR1 MNHEY and CDR2 SVGAGI. CDR3 region: CASRPGTGGYEQYF. The CDR3 coding sequence is TGTGCCAGCAGACCCGGGACAGGGGGCTACGAGCAGTACTTC.

The chain links TRBV20-1 to TRBJ2-7, with D unclear. Germline CDR1 and CDR2: DFQATT and SNEGSKA (reference sequence). V was clipped by 3 bases and J by 2 bases, with 5 bases between them. The CDR3 is 11 residues long. The CDR3: CSASNPYEQYF. CDR3 coding DNA: TGCAGTGCTAGTAACCCCTACGAGCAGTACTTC.

This chain uses TRBV6-1 with TRBJ2-7; perhaps TRBD1 as D (6 bases). The CDR3 consists of 14 residues. V was trimmed by 5 bases and J by 2 bases, leaving 13 bases between them. Germline CDR1 reads MNHNS; CDR2 reads SASEGT. DNA of the CDR3: TGTGCCAGCAGTAAAACAGGGAACGCCTACGAGCAGTACTTC. It translates to CASSKTGNAYEQYF.

The chain joins TRBV4-1 to TRBJ1-2; the D gene is possibly TRBD1 (6 bases). V was shortened by 0 bases and J by 5 bases, with 13 bases between the two germline ends. The CDR3 consists of 15 residues. Germline CDR1 is MGHRA and CDR2 is YSYEKL. The CDR3 region has the DNA TGCGCCAGCAGCCAAGATCGCGGACAGCAATATGGCTACACCTTC. This codes for CASSQDRGQQYGYTF.

The V gene is TRBV15, the J gene TRBJ1-3; D is unresolved. CDR3 length: 15 residues. Trimming stripped 0 bases from V and 1 base from J, with 7 bases between. Germline V gene lookup returns CDR1 LNHNV and CDR2 YYDKDF (reference sequence). In nucleotides, the CDR3 is TGTGCCACCAGCAGAGATTTAGGGTCTGGAAACACCATATATTTT. It specifies CATSRDLGSGNTIYF.

The V call is TRBV2, the J call TRBJ1-5; TRBD1 is a possible D gene (5 bases). The germline V gene encodes CDR1 SNHLY and CDR2 FYNNEI. The CDR3 loop spans 14 amino acids. Trimming pared 3 bases from V and 3 bases from J, leaving 9 bases between. The CDR3 DNA reads as TGTGCCAGCAGTGAGGGGGGGAACAATCAGCCCCAGCATTTT. This encodes CASSEGGNNQPQHF.

V gene TRBV6-4 combines with J gene TRBJ2-1; 10 nucleotides align to TRBD2. With 6 bases clipped from V and 8 bases from J, the junction kept 10 bases outside the gene matches. Germline V gene lookup returns CDR1 MRHNA and CDR2 SNTAGT. The CDR3 runs to 15 residues. The CDR3 DNA sequence: TGTGCCAGCAGCCAGTCTAGCGGGGGAGGGGATGAGCAGTTCTTC. Encoded protein: CASSQSSGGGDEQFF.

The V call is TRBV7-9, the J call TRBJ2-1, with 8 bases matching TRBD1. The CDR3 runs to 11 residues. The germline CDR1 and CDR2 sequences are SEHNR and FQNEAQ (reference sequence). Losses at the gene ends were 1 base for V and 15 bases for J; bases not matched to a gene: 2. The CDR3 DNA reads TGTGCCAGCAGCTTAGACAGGGGGTCGTTCTTC. This gives the protein CASSLDRGSFF.

The rearrangement joins TRBV2 to TRBJ2-5; 7 nucleotides agree with TRBD1. Germline values: CDR1 SNHLY, CDR2 FYNNEI. V lost 2 bases, J lost 5 bases, and 11 bases stayed unmatched. The CDR3 loop spans 16 amino acids. CDR3 sequence reads: CASSEMGQIRWETQYF. The CDR3 DNA reads TGTGCCAGCAGTGAAATGGGACAGATAAGATGGGAGACCCAGTACTTC.

V gene TRBV27 combines with J gene TRBJ2-3; 13 bases match TRBD2. Germline CDR1 and CDR2: MNHEY and SMNVEV (reference sequence). V trimming: 0 bases; J trimming: 2 bases; junction bases outside the gene matches: 8. This CDR3 spans 19 amino acids. The CDR3 sequence is CASSLSRLAGGRATDTQYF. The CDR3, as DNA: TGTGCCAGCAGTTTATCGAGACTAGCGGGGGGACGAGCCACAGATACGCAGTATTTT.

The chain uses TRBV25-1 and TRBJ2-7; maybe TRBD2 (6 bases). CDR3 length: 14 residues. CDR1 and CDR2 (germline): MGHDK, SYGVNS. V gave up 1 base and J gave up 3 bases, with 10 bases separating them. The CDR3 sequence is CASSEFRGGYEQYF. Here the CDR3 DNA reads TGTGCCAGCAGTGAATTTAGGGGAGGCTACGAGCAGTACTTC.

The chain has TRBV5-1 and TRBJ1-1; D gene ambiguous. CDR3 length: 13 amino acids. Germline V CDR1 and CDR2: SGHRS, YFSETQ. V lost 4 bases, J lost 3 bases, and 10 bases lay in between. The CDR3 nucleotides read TGCGCCAGCAGCCTCTTTGTGCACACTGAAGCTTTCTTT. This codes for CASSLFVHTEAFF.

The rearrangement links TRBV4-1 to TRBJ1-5; unclear D gene. CDR3 size: 15 residues. Germline CDR1 reads MGHRA; CDR2 reads YSYEKL. V lost 4 bases, J lost 5 bases, and 15 bases lay in between. CDR3 residues: CASSLRGGVDQPQHF. DNA of the CDR3: TGCGCCAGCAGCCTCAGAGGCGGGGTGGATCAGCCCCAGCATTTT.

This clone was counted a single time. The rearrangement joins TRBV2 to TRBJ1-2; the D gene is possibly TRBD1 (5 bases). V shed 6 bases and J shed 5 bases, with 16 bases lying between them. This CDR3 has 14 residues. Germline assignment: CDR1 SNHLY and CDR2 FYNNEI. The CDR3 spells CASSRQGSWYGYTF. CDR3 sequence (DNA): TGTGCCAGCAGCCGCCAGGGAAGTTGGTATGGCTACACCTTC.

This chain links TRBV2 with TRBJ2-1, with D possibly TRBD1 on 5 matching bases. This CDR3 has 15 residues. Trimming removed 7 bases at V and 2 bases at J, with 15 bases between. Germline CDR1 reads SNHLY; CDR2 reads FYNNEI. The CDR3 DNA reads TGTGCCAGCACCCCTCGACAGACCACCTACAATGAGCAGTTCTTC. Amino acid sequence: CASTPRQTTYNEQFF. The full variable domain, rest sourced from reference TRBV2 and TRBJ2-1, is EPEVTQTPSHQVTQMGQEVILRCVPISNHLYFYWYRQILGQKVEFLVSFYNNEISEKSEIFDDQFSVERPDGSNFTLKIRSTKLEDSAMYFCASTPRQTTYNEQFFGPGTRLTVL.

As regards this clone: The DNA is omitted, as the CDR3 cannot be located on it reliably, and the CDR3 follows TCRdb's listing. The rearrangement uses TRBV29-1 and TRBJ2-7. The CDR3 spans 9 amino acids, including both terminal residues. Germline CDR1 reads SQVTM; CDR2 reads ANQGSEA. CDR3: CRYRCKQYF.

The chain is built from TRBV10-2 and TRBJ2-1; D is tentatively TRBD1 or TRBD2 (5 bases each). The CDR3 is 13 amino acids. CDR1 and CDR2 (germline): WSHSY, SAAADI. The ends were cut back, 0 bases at V and 9 bases at J, with 9 bases in the middle. The CDR3 bases are TGCGCCAGCAGTGAGTCCACTAGGGGTGAGCAGTTCTTC. Translating it yields CASSESTRGEQFF.

This chain uses TRBV4-1 with TRBJ1-1, with D unresolved. The CDR3 is 14 residues long. Germline CDR1 reads MGHRA; CDR2 reads YSYEKL. Trimming cost V 4 bases and J 3 bases, with 12 bases left between them. The CDR3 DNA is TGCGCCAGCAGCCTAATCTCTCAGGACACTGAAGCTTTCTTT. Translating gives CASSLISQDTEAFF.

This CDR3 is CANRGGASYEQYF. The CDR3, as DNA: TGTGCCAACCGTGGGGGGGCCTCCTACGAGCAGTACTTC. V and J are TRBV2 and TRBJ2-7; D possibly corresponds to TRBD2 (7 bases). The length of the CDR3 is 13 residues. Germline-derived CDR1 and CDR2 are SNHLY and FYNNEI. The V and J ends lost 10 bases and 0 bases respectively, with 13 bases between them.

Only a few counts were recorded for this clone. The chain employs TRBV6-7 and TRBJ2-5, with D perhaps TRBD2 (5 bases). TRBV6-7 has ORF status, its function being uncertain. V was shortened by 11 bases and J by 2 bases, with 12 bases between the two germline ends. CDR3 length: 12 residues. The CDR3 spells CARRPPQETQYF. In DNA, the CDR3 is TGTGCCCGGAGGCCCCCACAAGAGACCCAGTACTTC.

The V gene is TRBV21-1, the J gene TRBJ1-5; the table's D call of TRBD1 was not tested on the DNA. TRBV21-1 is a known pseudogene. This CDR3 region has 17 residues. The CDR3 DNA sequence: TGTGCCAGCAGCAAAGGTGGGACAGACCATAGCAATCAGCCCCAGCATTTT. It translates to CASSKGGTDHSNQPQHF.

V usage is TRBV28 and J usage is TRBJ1-1; TRBD1 agrees at 8 bases. Germline CDR1 MDHEN, CDR2 SYDVKM. J was trimmed by 4 bases and V by 3 bases; bases with no gene match: 4. This CDR3 has 14 amino acids. The DNA for the CDR3 is TGTGCCAGCAGTTTGACAGGGGAAGGCACTGAAGCTTTCTTT. It encodes CASSLTGEGTEAFF.

The chain links TRBV5-5 to TRBJ2-7; 7 nucleotides align to TRBD2. V was pared by 4 bases and J by 7 bases, with 14 bases of the junction left unmatched. This CDR3 region has 15 residues. Looked up from germline, CDR1 is SGHKS and CDR2 is YYEKEE (reference sequence). The CDR3 loop reads CASSPVVAGSQEQYF. The CDR3 DNA reads TGTGCCAGCAGCCCCGTTGTAGCGGGTAGCCAAGAGCAGTACTTC.

This clone was seen more than once but under ten times. The rearrangement joins TRBV6-6 to TRBJ1-6; D is unresolved. Trimming shortened V by 6 bases and J by 9 bases, and 15 bases separated the two germline ends. Germline-derived CDR1 and CDR2 are MNHNY and SVGAGI (reference sequence). CDR3 length: 14 residues. The CDR3 DNA reads TGTGCCAGCAGCCCCGGATCGTTGGCTTCACCCCTCCACTTT. Encoded protein: CASSPGSLASPLHF.